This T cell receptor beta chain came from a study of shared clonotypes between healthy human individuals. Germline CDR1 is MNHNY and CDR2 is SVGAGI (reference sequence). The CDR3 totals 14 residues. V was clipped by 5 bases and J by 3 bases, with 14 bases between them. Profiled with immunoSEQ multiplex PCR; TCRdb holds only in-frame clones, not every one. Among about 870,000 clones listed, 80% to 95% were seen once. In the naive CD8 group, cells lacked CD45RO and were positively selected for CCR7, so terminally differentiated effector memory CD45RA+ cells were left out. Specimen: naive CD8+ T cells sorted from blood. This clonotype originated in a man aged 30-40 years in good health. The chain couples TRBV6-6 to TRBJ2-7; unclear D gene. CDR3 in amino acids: CASSLLEVGYEQYF. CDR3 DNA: TGTGCCAGCAGTCTTCTAGAGGTTGGCTACGAGCAGTACTTC.